Listed here are 24 T cell receptor beta chains from one sample, sequenced in a study of blood T cell repertoires in COVID-19. TCRdb keeps only in-frame clones here, not all; method: immunoSEQ multiplex PCR. The sample includes more than 200,000 clones, more than 70% of them seen just once. The sequenced material came from peripheral blood. The receptor source for this set is a man in his forties or fifties with active or convalescent COVID-19.

V usage is TRBV27 and J usage is TRBJ1-1; 7 nucleotides agree with TRBD1. The CDR3 covers 17 residues. Trimming cost V 4 bases and J 0 bases; bases outside gene matches: 11. CDR1 MNHEY and CDR2 SMNVEV come from the germline V gene (reference sequence). This CDR3 is CASSSEAGGSMNTEAFF. The DNA for the CDR3 is TGTGCCAGCAGTTCTGAGGCAGGGGGTTCCATGAACACTGAAGCTTTCTTT.

The rearrangement uses TRBV30 and TRBJ2-2; 8 positions match TRBD2. The CDR3 loop spans 14 amino acids. V lost 5 bases, J lost 1 base, and 3 bases stayed unmatched. Germline V lookup: CDR1 GTSNPN, CDR2 SVGIG (reference sequence). The DNA of the CDR3 is TGTGCCTGGGTTACTAGCGGGAACACCGGGGAGCTGTTTTTT. The encoded protein is CAWVTSGNTGELFF.

The rearrangement uses TRBV5-6 and TRBJ2-7, with 9 bases aligning to TRBD2. Looked up from germline, CDR1 is SGHDT and CDR2 is YYEEEE. This CDR3 contains 18 residues. V lost 4 bases, J lost 4 bases, and 18 bases stayed unmatched. The CDR3 DNA reads as TGTGCCAGCAGCCCGCATACAGGGATCGAGCGGGAGGTATACGAGCAGTACTTC. This sequence encodes CASSPHTGIEREVYEQYF.

This chain links TRBV3-1 (or the pseudogene TRBV3-2) with TRBJ2-3; 14 bases match TRBD2. J lost 1 base, V lost 3 bases, and 6 bases had no gene match. Germline-derived CDR1 and CDR2 are LGHDT and YNNKEL (reference sequence). This CDR3 comprises 18 residues. Written as DNA, the CDR3 is TGTGCCAGCAGCCAGGAAGGACTAGCGGGAGGAGGCACAGATACGCAGTATTTT. The encoded protein is CASSQEGLAGGGTDTQYF.

This chain links TRBV7-2 with TRBJ2-1; D not certain. Germline loops: CDR1 SGHTA, CDR2 FQGNSA. The V end was cut by 4 bases, the J end by 4 bases, with 8 bases between. The CDR3 sequence is 13 residues long. The CDR3 spells CASSSTPYNEQFF. CDR3 sequence (DNA): TGTGCCAGCAGCTCAACACCTTACAATGAGCAGTTCTTC.

This clone was detected only once. The genes are TRBV18 and TRBJ2-7, with D maybe TRBD1 (5 bases). The V gene's germline CDR1 is KGHSH and CDR2 LQKENI. Trimming took off 0 bases at V and 4 bases at J, with 10 bases between the two ends. The CDR3 has 14 amino acids. In DNA form, the CDR3 reads TGTGCCAGCTCACCACCGCAGGGTATTTACGAGCAGTACTTC. Its protein product is CASSPPQGIYEQYF.

The J gene is TRBJ1-2, the V gene TRBV5-6; tentative D call: TRBD1 (5 bases). CDR3 size: 14 residues. CDR1 SGHDT and CDR2 YYEEEE come from the germline V gene. Trimming removed 1 base at V and 10 bases at J, with 17 bases between. The CDR3 region is CASSLLSPGESYTF. Written as DNA, the CDR3 is TGTGCCAGCAGCTTGCTAAGTCCGGGGGAGTCCTACACCTTC.

The chain carries TRBV30 and TRBJ2-7; 8 positions match TRBD1. CDR1 and CDR2 from the germline V gene are GTSNPN and SVGIG (reference sequence). The V gene end was trimmed by 0 bases and the J gene end by 5 bases; junction bases not matched to a gene: 36. CDR3 length: 24 residues. The DNA for the CDR3 is TGTGCCTGGAGTGTCTGGGGGGAGTCGTTTTCCTCCTCTTACCAAGGACAGGGCATCCACGAGCAGTACTTC. This codes for CAWSVWGESFSSSYQGQGIHEQYF.

This chain links TRBV11-3 with TRBJ2-3, with 7 bases matching TRBD1. V lost 8 bases and J lost 4; bases outside the gene matches: 3. The CDR3 extends over 12 amino acids. CDR1 and CDR2 from the germline V gene are SGHNT and YENEEA. The CDR3 DNA follows: TGTGCCAGCGGGCAGGGGGCAGATACGCAGTATTTT. It codes for CASGQGADTQYF.

The chain carries TRBV7-2 and TRBJ2-5, with 9 bases lining up with TRBD2. The germline V gene encodes CDR1 SGHTA and CDR2 FQGNSA. The CDR3 spans 14 residues. Unmatched junction bases numbered 6, after V lost 5 bases and J lost 5 bases. This CDR3 reads CASSARGGAETQYF. The CDR3 DNA follows: TGTGCCAGCAGCGCCCGCGGGGGGGCTGAGACCCAGTACTTC.

V gene TRBV3-1 (or the pseudogene TRBV3-2) combines with J gene TRBJ1-1; 10 positions match TRBD1. Germline trimming cut 8 bases from V and 5 bases from J; bases unmatched to any gene: 5. Per germline, CDR1 LGHDT and CDR2 YNNKEL (reference sequence). CDR3 length: 13 amino acids. CDR3 coding DNA: TGTGCCAGCCGGATGGGACAGGGGACTGAAGCTTTCTTT. This gives the protein CASRMGQGTEAFF.

This chain uses TRBV5-4 with TRBJ2-7, with 8 bases lining up with TRBD1. This CDR3 has 18 amino acids. V lost 4 bases to trimming and J lost 0 bases; unmatched junction nucleotides: 15. Germline V gives CDR1 SGHNT, CDR2 YYREEE (reference sequence). The CDR3 sequence: CASSDGQGPPPSSYEQYF. For the CDR3, the DNA is TGTGCCAGCAGCGACGGACAGGGCCCCCCCCCGAGCTCCTACGAGCAGTACTTC.

V and J are TRBV29-1 and TRBJ1-1, with D uncertain. Germline-derived CDR1 and CDR2 are SQVTM and ANQGSEA. Trimming removed 0 bases from V and 11 bases from J, with 19 bases in between. The CDR3 sequence is 14 residues long. CDR3 nucleotide sequence: TGCAGCGTTGAAGATTCAAAACAGCTACGAGGGGCTTTCTTT. Protein product: CSVEDSKQLRGAFF. Full variable domain (rest looked up from reference TRBV29-1 and TRBJ1-1): SAVISQKPSRDICQRGTSLTIQCQVDSQVTMMFWYRQQPGQSLTLIATANQGSEATYESGFVIDKFPISRPNLTFSTLTVSNMSPEDSSIYLCSVEDSKQLRGAFFGQGTRLTVV.

The V call is TRBV11-3, the J call TRBJ2-7; D uncertain. This CDR3 comprises 13 residues. Germline V CDR1 and CDR2: SGHNT, YENEEA. V was trimmed by 0 bases and J by 0 bases, leaving 3 bases between them. The CDR3 DNA sequence: TGTGCCAGCAGCTTAGACAGCTCCTACGAGCAGTACTTC. Encoded protein: CASSLDSSYEQYF.

The V gene is TRBV27, the J gene TRBJ1-6; D is ambiguous. The V gene's germline CDR1 is MNHEY and CDR2 SMNVEV (reference sequence). Trimming stripped 4 bases from V and 7 bases from J, with 8 bases between. The CDR3 sequence is 13 residues long. CDR3 coding DNA: TGTGCCAGCAGTTCGCTCCGGAATTCACCCCTCCACTTT. Translating it yields CASSSLRNSPLHF.

V gene TRBV7-2 combines with J gene TRBJ1-1, with D possibly matching TRBD1 (6 bases). Germline CDR1 SGHTA, CDR2 FQGNSA. Trimming removed 5 bases from V and 4 bases from J, with 17 bases in between. This CDR3 region has 15 residues. The CDR3 is CASSQNQGSVTEAFF. In DNA form, the CDR3 reads TGTGCCAGCAGCCAAAACCAGGGGAGCGTCACTGAAGCTTTCTTT.

The chain uses TRBV19 and TRBJ2-2, with D perhaps matching TRBD1 (5 bases). V lost 5 bases and J lost 1, with 8 bases in between. CDR1 is LNHDA, CDR2 SQIVND, per germline (reference sequence). The CDR3 is 14 residues long. The CDR3 DNA follows: TGTGCCAGTAGTGGACAATGGAACACCGGGGAGCTGTTTTTT. This codes for CASSGQWNTGELFF.

The rearrangement links TRBV30 to TRBJ2-5; no firm D call. Germline V gene lookup returns CDR1 GTSNPN and CDR2 SVGIG (reference sequence). The length of the CDR3 is 13 residues. The germline V and J ends were trimmed by 2 bases and 5 bases, with 12 bases remaining between them. DNA for the CDR3: TGTGCCTGGAGTTTTAACGCCAGGGAGACCCAGTACTTC. Residues: CAWSFNARETQYF.

The rearrangement joins TRBV6-2 or TRBV6-3 to TRBJ1-5; TRBD1 is a possible D gene (5 bases). The CDR3 covers 18 residues. Germline CDR1 and CDR2: MNHEY and SVGEGT. Trimming took 2 bases from V and 6 from J, leaving 23 bases between them. The CDR3 protein is CASSYDHGGELVFQPQHF. In DNA, the CDR3 is TGTGCCAGCAGTTACGACCATGGGGGGGAGTTGGTCTTTCAGCCCCAGCATTTT.

CDR3 sequence reads: CASSQVGGRVYTF. The CDR3 DNA reads as TGTGCCAGCAGCCAAGTCGGGGGGAGGGTCTACACCTTC. The chain links TRBV14 to TRBJ1-2, with a weak D call TRBD1 (5 bases). Deletions cut 1 base from V and 10 bases from J, with 13 bases between. The CDR3 loop spans 13 amino acids. Germline CDR1 reads SGHDN; CDR2 reads FVKESK. The full variable domain, with the rest looked up from reference TRBV14 and TRBJ1-2, is EAGVTQFPSHSVIEKGQTVTLRCDPISGHDNLYWYRRVMGKEIKFLLHFVKESKQDESGMPNNRFLAERTGGTYSTLKVQPAELEDSGVYFCASSQVGGRVYTFGSGTRLTVV.

The chain has TRBV9 and TRBJ1-1; D is uncertain. The ends were cut back, 0 bases at V and 4 bases at J, with 13 bases in the middle. CDR3 length equals 15 residues. Per the germline V gene, CDR1 is SGDLS and CDR2 is YYNGEE. For the CDR3, the DNA is TGTGCCAGCAGCGTAGACCTGGGCGCGGGCACTGAAGCTTTCTTT. This encodes CASSVDLGAGTEAFF.

J is TRBJ1-6 and V is TRBV29-1, with 7 bases aligning to TRBD1. V was pared by 4 bases and J by 4 bases, with 7 bases of the junction left unmatched. CDR1 and CDR2 from the germline V gene are SQVTM and ANQGSEA. CDR3 length: 15 amino acids. This chain's CDR3 is CSVGCGTAYNSPLHF. CDR3 DNA: TGCAGCGTTGGTTGCGGGACAGCTTATAATTCACCCCTCCACTTT.

V is TRBV28 and J is TRBJ2-3; 9 bases fit TRBD1. Unmatched junction bases numbered 2, after V lost 10 bases and J lost 3 bases. This CDR3 is 12 amino acids long. Germline V gene sequence: CDR1 MDHEN, CDR2 SYDVKM. The CDR3 loop is CATGTGTDTQYF. The DNA for the CDR3 is TGTGCCACCGGGACAGGGACAGATACGCAGTATTTT.

This rearrangement joins TRBV19 to TRBJ1-1; D not certain. Trimming removed 6 bases from V and 5 bases from J, with 13 bases in between. The germline gives CDR1 LNHDA, CDR2 SQIVND (reference sequence). This CDR3 comprises 13 residues. This CDR3 reads CASRGRRVTEAFF. The CDR3 DNA sequence: TGTGCCAGTAGGGGTCGCCGGGTTACTGAAGCTTTCTTT.